The 25 T cell receptor beta chains presented below share a single source sample, sequenced in a study of blood T cells in healthy people across ages. Together with a sample-barcoded 5' primer, a J-beta primer mix was included in a second PCR lasting 7 to 11 cycles. TCRdb reprocessed the 5' RACE reads with MiXCR, giving one entry per CDR3 protein. Among approximately 790,000 distinct CDR3 sequences listed, around 62% were seen once. Source material: blood. The receptors shown here come from a man aged 25-40 years in good health.

This clonotype was detected a few times. V usage is TRBV29-1 and J usage is TRBJ2-1; 7 nucleotides line up with TRBD1. V lost 5 bases to trimming and J lost 7 bases; unmatched junction nucleotides: 8. CDR3 length: 13 amino acids. Germline values: CDR1 SQVTM, CDR2 ANQGSEA. Written as DNA, the CDR3 is TGCAGCGTTATCCCAGGGGGTGTGAATGAGCAGTTCTTC. Translated, it gives CSVIPGGVNEQFF.

The chain recombines TRBV29-1 with TRBJ2-1; 8 nucleotides agree with TRBD2. Germline trimming cut 4 bases from V and 9 bases from J; bases unmatched to any gene: 11. The germline gives CDR1 SQVTM, CDR2 ANQGSEA. The CDR3 consists of 14 residues. CDR3 sequence (DNA): TGCAGCGTTGCTCCGGGACTAGTCAAGGGTGAGCAGTTCTTC. This codes for CSVAPGLVKGEQFF.

The chain couples TRBV7-8 to TRBJ2-4; D unresolved. The DNA end favors TRBJ2-7, so the J call may be wrong. The germline V gene has CDR1 SGHVS and CDR2 FQNEAQ. This CDR3 is built from 14 residues. The CDR3 bases are TGTGCCAGCAGCCGCGAGGTTAGGGCGGACGAGCAGTACTTC. Translating it yields CASSREVRADEQYF.

Points on this clonotype: The junction does not match germline at one end; this may be a read error. The genes are TRBV10-3 and TRBJ2-1; D remains unclear. The CDR3 has 15 amino acids. The germline CDR1 and CDR2 sequences are ENHRY and SYGVKD. The CDR3 DNA sequence: TGTGCCATCAGTGGGGCGACGCAATGGGTCAATGTGCAGTTCTTC. It specifies CAISGATQWVNVQFF.

This clonotype has a handful of counts. This clone may be a read error of a much larger clone one base away. The V and J genes are TRBV5-4 and TRBJ2-5; 8 bases fit TRBD2. Trimming at V came to 4 bases and at J to 11 bases, leaving 16 bases not matched to a gene. CDR1 and CDR2 from the germline V gene are SGHNT and YYREEE (reference sequence). The CDR3 extends over 15 amino acids. The CDR3 nucleotides read TGTGCCAGCAGCGCTGCGGGGGGCTTCTACAATGAGCAGTACTTC. Translated, it gives CASSAAGGFYNEQYF.

CDR3 bases: TGTGCCAGCAGCTTCCAGACAGGGGTGAACACTGAAGCTTTCTTT. Its protein product is CASSFQTGVNTEAFF. The chain carries TRBV7-9 and TRBJ1-1, with 8 bases aligning to TRBD1. Trimming at V came to 3 bases and at J to 0 bases, leaving 3 bases not matched to a gene. Germline CDR1 and CDR2: SEHNR and FQNEAQ (reference sequence). The CDR3 is 15 residues long.

This clonotype was detected only a few times. The chain links TRBV12-3 or TRBV12-4 to TRBJ2-5; no clear D gene. The V gene lost 3 bases and the J gene lost 3 bases, with 8 bases spanning the gap. The CDR3 is 13 amino acids. DNA for the CDR3: TGTGCCAGCAGTTTGAACCTAAAAGAGACCCAGTACTTC. Encoded protein: CASSLNLKETQYF.

V and J are TRBV20-1 and TRBJ2-5, with 9 nucleotides matching TRBD2. Near its end, the DNA agrees better with TRBJ2-7, so the J call may be wrong. Per germline, CDR1 DFQATT and CDR2 SNEGSKA (reference sequence). The CDR3 sequence is 17 residues long. The CDR3 coding sequence is TGCAGTGCTAGGATAGCGTTTCTAGCGGGGCCTTCCTACGAGCAGTACTTC. Translated, it gives CSARIAFLAGPSYEQYF.

In DNA form, the CDR3 reads TGTGCCACGGGTCGAGGGACAGGGTCCTACAATGAGCAGTTCTTC. Amino acids: CATGRGTGSYNEQFF. The chain has TRBV24-1 and TRBJ2-1; 9 positions agree with TRBD1. Germline CDR1 is KGHDR and CDR2 is SFDVKD. Unmatched junction bases numbered 7, after V lost 10 bases and J lost 1 base. The CDR3 totals 15 residues.

CDR3 DNA: TGTGCCAGCAGCGTAGAGGTTGGGGCTCCATCTGGGGAGACCCAGTACTTC. This encodes CASSVEVGAPSGETQYF. The rearrangement links TRBV9 to TRBJ2-5, with D maybe TRBD1 (5 bases). CDR3 length equals 17 residues. Germline lookup yields CDR1 SGDLS and CDR2 YYNGEE. V dropped 0 bases and J dropped 5 bases, with 20 bases sitting between them.

Comment on this clonotype: This may arise from a read error, as a much more abundant clone is one base away. The chain joins TRBV9 to TRBJ2-1, with TRBD2 matching 9 bases. The CDR3 is 15 amino acids. The germline V gene has CDR1 SGDLS and CDR2 YYNGEE. CDR3 residues: CAGSVAGETYNEQFF. CDR3 coding DNA: TGTGCCGGCAGCGTAGCGGGGGAAACCTACAATGAGCAGTTCTTC.

The chain couples TRBV4-3 to TRBJ2-3; tentative D call: TRBD1 (6 bases). The CDR3 is 19 amino acids. Germline V gene sequence: CDR1 LGHNA, CDR2 YSLEER. Trimming removed 0 bases at V and 6 bases at J, with 25 bases between. This chain's CDR3 is CASSQDLSRAGASWDTQYF. Here the CDR3 DNA reads TGCGCCAGCAGCCAAGATCTTAGTCGAGCAGGGGCCTCGTGGGATACGCAGTATTTT.

Comments on this clonotype: Being one base from a much bigger clone, this may be a read error. The gene calls are TRBV7-9 and TRBJ1-2; 10 bases are shared with TRBD1. The CDR3 covers 14 residues. Germline CDR1 SEHNR, CDR2 FQNEAQ (reference sequence). V shed 7 bases and J 2 bases; nucleotides not matched to a gene: 4. CDR3 loop: CASNSGQGNYGYTF. The DNA for the CDR3 is TGTGCCAGCAACTCGGGACAGGGGAACTATGGCTACACCTTC.

The DNA of the CDR3 is TGCAGCGTTGAAACCGGGACACACTCCTACAATGAGCAGTTCTTC. It specifies CSVETGTHSYNEQFF. The chain is built from TRBV29-1 and TRBJ2-1; D may be TRBD1 (6 bases). V was clipped by 2 bases and J by 0 bases, with 11 bases between them. The CDR3 totals 15 residues. Germline V gives CDR1 SQVTM, CDR2 ANQGSEA.

This chain uses TRBV20-1 with TRBJ2-7; maybe TRBD1 (6 bases). The germline V and J ends were trimmed by 8 bases and 4 bases, with 21 bases remaining between them. Per germline, CDR1 DFQATT and CDR2 SNEGSKA (reference sequence). The CDR3 sequence is 14 residues long. CDR3 in amino acids: CSPTRAGRGYEQYF. In DNA form, the CDR3 reads TGCAGTCCAACTAGGGCGGGCAGGGGATACGAGCAGTACTTC.

The chain has TRBV7-2 and TRBJ2-4, with 10 bases aligning to TRBD1. The better agreement between TRBJ2-7 and the DNA end casts doubt on the J call. There are 16 residues in the CDR3. CDR1 is SGHTA and CDR2 is FQGNSA in the germline V gene. The CDR3 coding sequence is TGTGCCAGCAGCTTGCTCCCGGGACAGGGGACCTACGAGCAGTACTTC. Translated: CASSLLPGQGTYEQYF.

This sequence joins TRBV20-1 and TRBJ2-4; D unclear. The CDR3 spans 11 residues. Between the trimmed V and J ends, which lost 5 bases and 3 bases, there was a span of 5 bases. CDR1 is DFQATT and CDR2 is SNEGSKA in the germline V gene (reference sequence). Written as DNA, the CDR3 is TGCAGTGCTTCGGACAAAAACATTCAGTACTTC. Amino acid sequence: CSASDKNIQYF.

The chain uses TRBV20-1 and TRBJ2-1; D is unresolved. The CDR3 covers 13 residues. Germline CDR1 is DFQATT and CDR2 is SNEGSKA (reference sequence). The V end was cut by 7 bases, the J end by 4 bases, with 14 bases between. CDR3 protein: CSVQPKGYNEQFF. The CDR3 nucleotides read TGCAGTGTACAGCCGAAGGGATACAATGAGCAGTTCTTC.

The V call is TRBV7-2, the J call TRBJ1-4; D gene uncertain. CDR1 is SGHTA and CDR2 is FQGNSA in the germline V gene. CDR3 length: 13 residues. V gave up 5 bases and J gave up 5 bases, with 9 bases separating them. This chain's CDR3 is CASSRVLNEKLFF. The CDR3 DNA is TGTGCCAGCAGCAGGGTCTTGAATGAAAAACTGTTTTTT.

The V call is TRBV7-2, the J call TRBJ1-6; D uncertain. Germline V lookup: CDR1 SGHTA, CDR2 FQGNSA. The CDR3 has 14 amino acids. Trimming took off 0 bases at V and 10 bases at J, with 10 bases between the two ends. The CDR3 coding sequence is TGTGCCAGCAGCTTAGCCCGAGGTCAATCACCCCTCCACTTT. Translated, it gives CASSLARGQSPLHF.

The chain joins TRBV6-2 or TRBV6-3 to TRBJ2-3; TRBD1 matches at 8 bases. The germline V gene encodes CDR1 MNHEY and CDR2 SVGEGT. The CDR3 spans 15 residues. With 6 bases clipped from V and 2 bases from J, the junction kept 7 bases outside the gene matches. The CDR3, as DNA: TGTGCCAGCAGACGGGACAGGCGATACACAGATACGCAGTATTTT. Amino acids: CASRRDRRYTDTQYF.

In this sample, this clonotype turned up a few times. CDR3 nucleotide sequence: TGTGCCAGCAGCCAGGGTTGGGACAGACCCTACGAGCAGTACTTC. Protein product: CASSQGWDRPYEQYF. The chain carries TRBV14 and TRBJ2-7, with 7 bases fitting TRBD1. Trimming removed 3 bases from V and 2 bases from J; junction bases left unmatched: 7. Germline-derived CDR1 and CDR2 are SGHDN and FVKESK. The length of the CDR3 is 15 residues.

This chain links TRBV29-1 with TRBJ2-6, with TRBD1 matching over 9 bases. Germline V gene lookup returns CDR1 SQVTM and CDR2 ANQGSEA. V was pared by 6 bases and J by 0 bases, with 6 bases of the junction left unmatched. The CDR3 is 16 residues long. The CDR3 coding sequence is TGCAGCGTGGACCCGACAGGGGGCTCTGGGGCCAACGTCCTGACTTTC. Translating gives CSVDPTGGSGANVLTF.

The chain carries TRBV20-1 and TRBJ2-7, with TRBD2 as a possible D gene (5 bases). Germline values: CDR1 DFQATT, CDR2 SNEGSKA (reference sequence). Deletions cut 3 bases from V and 4 bases from J, with 16 bases between. This CDR3 spans 14 amino acids. CDR3 amino acids: CSASPYSSEYEQYF. For the CDR3, the DNA is TGCAGTGCTAGCCCCTATAGTAGCGAATACGAGCAGTACTTC.

The J gene is TRBJ2-7, the V gene TRBV28; D tentatively reads TRBD1 or TRBD2 (6 bases each). In germline, CDR1 is MDHEN, CDR2 SYDVKM. The CDR3 consists of 12 residues. With 10 bases removed from V and 2 bases from J, the gap between germline ends came to 12 bases. CDR3 in DNA: TGTGCCACCTTGCGGGACACCTACGAGCAGTACTTC. Residues: CATLRDTYEQYF.